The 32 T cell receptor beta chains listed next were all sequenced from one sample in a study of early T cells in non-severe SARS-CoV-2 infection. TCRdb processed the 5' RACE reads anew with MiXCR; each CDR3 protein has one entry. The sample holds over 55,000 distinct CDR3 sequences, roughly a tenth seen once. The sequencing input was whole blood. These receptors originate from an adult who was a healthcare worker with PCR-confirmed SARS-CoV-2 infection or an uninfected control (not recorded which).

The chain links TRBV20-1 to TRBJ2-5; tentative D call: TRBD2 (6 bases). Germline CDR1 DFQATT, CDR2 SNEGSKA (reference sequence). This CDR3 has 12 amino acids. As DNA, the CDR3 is TGCACAAGGGACTCTATGGGGGAGACCCAGTACTTC. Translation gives CTRDSMGETQYF.

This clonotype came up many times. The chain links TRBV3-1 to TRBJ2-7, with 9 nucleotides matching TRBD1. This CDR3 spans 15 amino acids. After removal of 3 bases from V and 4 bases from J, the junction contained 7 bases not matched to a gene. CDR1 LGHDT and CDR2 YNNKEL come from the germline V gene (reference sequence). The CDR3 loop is CASSQTGGISYEQYF. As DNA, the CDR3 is TGTGCCAGCAGCCAGACAGGGGGAATTTCTTACGAGCAGTACTTC.

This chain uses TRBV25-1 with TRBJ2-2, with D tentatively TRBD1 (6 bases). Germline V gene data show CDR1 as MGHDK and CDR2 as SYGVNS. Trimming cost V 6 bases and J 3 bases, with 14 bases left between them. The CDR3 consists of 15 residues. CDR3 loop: CASSSRQAYTGELFF. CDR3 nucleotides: TGTGCCAGCAGCTCCCGACAGGCCTACACCGGGGAGCTGTTTTTT. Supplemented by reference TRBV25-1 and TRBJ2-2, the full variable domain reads EADIYQTPRYLVIGTGKKITLECSQTMGHDKMYWYQQDPGMELHLIHYSYGVNSTEKGDLSSESTVSRIRTEHFPLTLESARPSHTSQYLCASSSRQAYTGELFFGEGSRLTVL.

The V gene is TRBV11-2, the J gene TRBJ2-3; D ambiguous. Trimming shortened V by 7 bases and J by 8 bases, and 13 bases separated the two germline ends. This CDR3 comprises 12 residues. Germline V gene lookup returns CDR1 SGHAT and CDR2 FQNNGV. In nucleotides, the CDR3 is TGTGCCAGCAAGGACGCATCAAGTACGCAGTATTTT. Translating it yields CASKDASSTQYF. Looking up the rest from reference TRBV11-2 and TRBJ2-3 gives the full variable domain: EAGVAQSPRYKIIEKRQSVAFWCNPISGHATLYWYQQILGQGPKLLIQFQNNGVVDDSQLPKDRFSAERLKGVDSTLKIQPAKLEDSAVYLCASKDASSTQYFGPGTRLTVL.

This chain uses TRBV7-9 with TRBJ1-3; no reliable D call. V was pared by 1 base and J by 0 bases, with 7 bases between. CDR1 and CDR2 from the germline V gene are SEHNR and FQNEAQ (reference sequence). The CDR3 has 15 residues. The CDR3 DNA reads TGTGCCAGCAGCTTAGAAGCGATCTCTGGAAACACCATATATTTT. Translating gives CASSLEAISGNTIYF.

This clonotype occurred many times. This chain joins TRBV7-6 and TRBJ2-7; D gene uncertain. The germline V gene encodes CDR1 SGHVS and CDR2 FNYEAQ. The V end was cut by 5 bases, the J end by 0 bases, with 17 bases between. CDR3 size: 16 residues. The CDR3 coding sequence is TGTGCCAGCAGCACCCTCGGGCAGGCTAGCTCCTACGAGCAGTACTTC. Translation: CASSTLGQASSYEQYF. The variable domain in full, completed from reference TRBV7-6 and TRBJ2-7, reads GAGVSQSPRYKVTKRGQDVALRCDPISGHVSLYWYRQALGQGPEFLTYFNYEAQQDKSGLPNDRFSAERPEGSISTLTIQRTEQRDSAMYRCASSTLGQASSYEQYFGPGTRLTVT.

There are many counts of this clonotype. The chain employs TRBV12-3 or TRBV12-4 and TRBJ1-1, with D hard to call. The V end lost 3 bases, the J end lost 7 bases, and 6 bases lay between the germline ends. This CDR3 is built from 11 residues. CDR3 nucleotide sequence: TGTGCCAGCAGTTTCTTAAATGAAGCTTTCTTT. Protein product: CASSFLNEAFF.

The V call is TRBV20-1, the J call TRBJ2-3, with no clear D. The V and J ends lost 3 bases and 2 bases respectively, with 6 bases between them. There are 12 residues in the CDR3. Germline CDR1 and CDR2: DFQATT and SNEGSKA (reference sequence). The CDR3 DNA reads TGCAGTGCTAGTCCTGTCACAGATACGCAGTATTTT. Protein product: CSASPVTDTQYF.

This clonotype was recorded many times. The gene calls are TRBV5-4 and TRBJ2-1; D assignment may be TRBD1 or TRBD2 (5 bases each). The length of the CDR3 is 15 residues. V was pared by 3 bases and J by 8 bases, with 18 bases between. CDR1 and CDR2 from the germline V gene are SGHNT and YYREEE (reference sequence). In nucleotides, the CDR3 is TGTGCCAGCAGCTCTCCGGGACGGGCACCACATGAGCAGTTCTTC. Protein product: CASSSPGRAPHEQFF. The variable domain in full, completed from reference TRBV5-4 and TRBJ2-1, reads ETGVTQSPTHLIKTRGQQVTLRCSSQSGHNTVSWYQQALGQGPQFIFQYYREEENGRGNFPPRFSGLQFPNYSSELNVNALELDDSALYLCASSSPGRAPHEQFFGPGTRLTVL.

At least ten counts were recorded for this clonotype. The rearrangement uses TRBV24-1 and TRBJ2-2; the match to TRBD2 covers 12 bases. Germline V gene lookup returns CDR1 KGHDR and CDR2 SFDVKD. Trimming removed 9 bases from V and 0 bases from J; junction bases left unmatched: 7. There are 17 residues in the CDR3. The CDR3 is CATGGLAGGSNTGELFF. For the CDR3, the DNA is TGTGCCACCGGTGGGCTAGCGGGAGGGTCGAACACCGGGGAGCTGTTTTTT.

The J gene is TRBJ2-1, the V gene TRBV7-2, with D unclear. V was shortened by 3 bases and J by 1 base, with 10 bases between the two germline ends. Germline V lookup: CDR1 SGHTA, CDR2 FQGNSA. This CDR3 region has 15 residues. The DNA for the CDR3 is TGTGCCAGCAGCTTGGTTAGGAGATCCTACAATGAGCAGTTCTTC. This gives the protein CASSLVRRSYNEQFF.

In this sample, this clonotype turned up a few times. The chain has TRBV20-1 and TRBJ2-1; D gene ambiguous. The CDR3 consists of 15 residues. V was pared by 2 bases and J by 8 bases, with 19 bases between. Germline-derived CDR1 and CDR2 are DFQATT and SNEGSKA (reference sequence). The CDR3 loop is CSARSPMERQYEQFF. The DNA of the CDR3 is TGCAGTGCTAGATCCCCAATGGAGAGGCAGTATGAGCAGTTCTTC.

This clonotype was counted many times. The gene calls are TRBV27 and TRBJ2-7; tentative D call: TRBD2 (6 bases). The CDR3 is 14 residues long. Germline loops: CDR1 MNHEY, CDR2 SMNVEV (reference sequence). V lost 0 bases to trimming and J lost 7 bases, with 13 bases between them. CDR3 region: CASSLSFGGGEQYF. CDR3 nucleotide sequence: TGTGCCAGCAGTTTATCCTTCGGGGGAGGTGAGCAGTACTTC.

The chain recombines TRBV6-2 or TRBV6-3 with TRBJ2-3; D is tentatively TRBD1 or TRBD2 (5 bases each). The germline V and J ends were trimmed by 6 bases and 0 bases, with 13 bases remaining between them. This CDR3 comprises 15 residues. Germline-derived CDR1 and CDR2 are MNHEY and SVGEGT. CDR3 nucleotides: TGTGCCAGCAGCCCTGTGGGGGTTAGCACAGATACGCAGTATTTT. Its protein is CASSPVGVSTDTQYF.

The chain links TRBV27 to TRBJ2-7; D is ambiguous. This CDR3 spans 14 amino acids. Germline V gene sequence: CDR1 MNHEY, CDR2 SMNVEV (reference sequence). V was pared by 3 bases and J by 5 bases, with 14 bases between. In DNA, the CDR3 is TGTGCCAGCAGTTTGGCTGGCACGATCAACGAGCAGTACTTC. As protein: CASSLAGTINEQYF.

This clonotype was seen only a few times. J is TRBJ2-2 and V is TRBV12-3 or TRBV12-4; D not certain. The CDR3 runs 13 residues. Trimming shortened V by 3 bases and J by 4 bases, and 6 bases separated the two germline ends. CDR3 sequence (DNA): TGTGCCAGCAGTTTCTCCTTCACCGGGGAGCTGTTTTTT. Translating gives CASSFSFTGELFF.

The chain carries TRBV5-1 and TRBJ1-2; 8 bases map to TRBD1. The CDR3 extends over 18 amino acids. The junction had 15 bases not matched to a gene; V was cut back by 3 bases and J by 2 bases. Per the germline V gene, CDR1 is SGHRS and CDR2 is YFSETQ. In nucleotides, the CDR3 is TGCGCCAGCAGCTCCCAGGGGGCCACTATGGTTGGCAACTATGGCTACACCTTC. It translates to CASSSQGATMVGNYGYTF.

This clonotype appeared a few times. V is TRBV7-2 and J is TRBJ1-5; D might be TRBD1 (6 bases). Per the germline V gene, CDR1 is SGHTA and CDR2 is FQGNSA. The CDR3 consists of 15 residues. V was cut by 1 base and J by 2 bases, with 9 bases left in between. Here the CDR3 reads CASSLDYRGNQPQHF. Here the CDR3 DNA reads TGTGCCAGCAGCTTAGACTACAGGGGCAATCAGCCCCAGCATTTT.

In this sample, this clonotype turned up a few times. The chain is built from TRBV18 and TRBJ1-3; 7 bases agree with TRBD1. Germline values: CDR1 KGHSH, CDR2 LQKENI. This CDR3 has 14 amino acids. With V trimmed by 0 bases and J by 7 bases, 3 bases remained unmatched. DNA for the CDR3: TGTGCCAGCTCACCACCGACAGGGAGTAACACCATATATTTT. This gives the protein CASSPPTGSNTIYF.

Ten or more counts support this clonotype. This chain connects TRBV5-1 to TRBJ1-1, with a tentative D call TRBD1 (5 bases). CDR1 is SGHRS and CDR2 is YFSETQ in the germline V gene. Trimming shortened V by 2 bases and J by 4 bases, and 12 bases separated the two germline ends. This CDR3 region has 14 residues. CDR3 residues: CASSFNERGTEAFF. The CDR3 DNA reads TGCGCCAGCAGCTTTAACGAGAGGGGCACTGAAGCTTTCTTT. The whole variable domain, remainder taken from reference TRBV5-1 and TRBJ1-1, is KAGVTQTPRYLIKTRGQQVTLSCSPISGHRSVSWYQQTPGQGLQFLFEYFSETQRNKGNFPGRFSGRQFSNSRSEMNVSTLELGDSALYLCASSFNERGTEAFFGQGTRLTVV.

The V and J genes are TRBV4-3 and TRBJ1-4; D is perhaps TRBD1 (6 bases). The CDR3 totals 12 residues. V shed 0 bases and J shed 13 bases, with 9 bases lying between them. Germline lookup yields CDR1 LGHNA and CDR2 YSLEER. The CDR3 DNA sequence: TGCGCCAGCAGCCAAGATAACAGGGTACTGTTTTTT. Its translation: CASSQDNRVLFF.

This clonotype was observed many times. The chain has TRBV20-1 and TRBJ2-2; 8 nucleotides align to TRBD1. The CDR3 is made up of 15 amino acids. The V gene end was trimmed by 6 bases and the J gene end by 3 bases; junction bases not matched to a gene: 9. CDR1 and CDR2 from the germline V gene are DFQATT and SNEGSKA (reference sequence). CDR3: CSATDDRGDTGELFF. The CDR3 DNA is TGCAGTGCCACGGATGACAGGGGTGACACCGGGGAGCTGTTTTTT.

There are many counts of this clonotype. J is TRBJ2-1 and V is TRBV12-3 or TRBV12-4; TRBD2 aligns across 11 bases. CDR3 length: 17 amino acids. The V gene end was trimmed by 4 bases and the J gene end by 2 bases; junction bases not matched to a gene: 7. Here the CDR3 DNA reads TGTGCCAGCAGTTCGCCCCCGACTAGCGGGACCTACAATGAGCAGTTCTTC. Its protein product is CASSSPPTSGTYNEQFF.

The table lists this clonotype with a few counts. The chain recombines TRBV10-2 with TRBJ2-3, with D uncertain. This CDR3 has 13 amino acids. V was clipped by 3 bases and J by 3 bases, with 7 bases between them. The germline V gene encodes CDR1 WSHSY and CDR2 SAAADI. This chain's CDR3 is CASSERKTDTQYF. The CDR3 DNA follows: TGCGCCAGCAGTGAAAGAAAGACAGATACGCAGTATTTT.

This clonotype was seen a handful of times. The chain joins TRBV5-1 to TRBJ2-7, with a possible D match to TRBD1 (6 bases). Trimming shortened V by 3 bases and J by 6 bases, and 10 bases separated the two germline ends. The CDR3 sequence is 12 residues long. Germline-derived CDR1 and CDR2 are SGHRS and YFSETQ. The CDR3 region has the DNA TGCGCCAGCAGCTGGCAGGGGACCGAGCAGTACTTC. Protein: CASSWQGTEQYF.

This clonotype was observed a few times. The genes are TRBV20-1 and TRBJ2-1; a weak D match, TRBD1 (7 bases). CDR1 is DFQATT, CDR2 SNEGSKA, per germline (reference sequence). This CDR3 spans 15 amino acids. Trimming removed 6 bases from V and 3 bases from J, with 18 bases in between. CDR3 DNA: TGCAGTGCCCGGGGCGGGGACAGCCGCTACAATGAGCAGTTCTTC. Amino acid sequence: CSARGGDSRYNEQFF.

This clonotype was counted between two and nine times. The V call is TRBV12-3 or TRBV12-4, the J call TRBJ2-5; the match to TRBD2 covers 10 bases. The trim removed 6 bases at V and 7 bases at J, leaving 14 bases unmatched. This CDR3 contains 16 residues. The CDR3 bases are TGTGCCAGCAGACAGGGAGGGTCTAGCGGGAGTGGGACCCAGTACTTC. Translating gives CASRQGGSSGSGTQYF.

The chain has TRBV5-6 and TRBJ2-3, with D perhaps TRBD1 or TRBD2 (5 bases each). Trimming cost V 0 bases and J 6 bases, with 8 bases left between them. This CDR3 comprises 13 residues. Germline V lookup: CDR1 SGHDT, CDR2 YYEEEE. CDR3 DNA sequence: TGTGCCAGCAGCTTGGGAGGGGCGGATACGCAGTATTTT. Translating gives CASSLGGADTQYF.

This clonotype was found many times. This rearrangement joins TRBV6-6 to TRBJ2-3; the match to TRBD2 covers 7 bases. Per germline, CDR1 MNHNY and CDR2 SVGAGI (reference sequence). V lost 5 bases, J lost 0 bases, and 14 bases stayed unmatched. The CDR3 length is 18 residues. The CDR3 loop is CASSRRFDSGRSTDTQYF. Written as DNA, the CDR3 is TGTGCCAGCAGTCGACGTTTTGATAGCGGGCGGAGCACAGATACGCAGTATTTT.

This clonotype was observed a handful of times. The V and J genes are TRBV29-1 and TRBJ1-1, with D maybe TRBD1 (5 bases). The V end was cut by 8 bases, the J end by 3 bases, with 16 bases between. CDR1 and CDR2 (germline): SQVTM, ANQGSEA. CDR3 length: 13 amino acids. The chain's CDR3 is CSSTGTADTEAFF. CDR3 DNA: TGCAGCTCGACCGGGACGGCGGACACTGAAGCTTTCTTT.

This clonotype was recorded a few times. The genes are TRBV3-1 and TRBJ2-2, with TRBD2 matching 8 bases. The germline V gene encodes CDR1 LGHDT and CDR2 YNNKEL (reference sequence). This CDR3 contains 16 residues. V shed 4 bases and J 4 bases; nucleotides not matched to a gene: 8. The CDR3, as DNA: TGTGCCAGCAGCCTTCTAGCGGGCGGAGGCACCGGGGAGCTGTTTTTT. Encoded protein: CASSLLAGGGTGELFF. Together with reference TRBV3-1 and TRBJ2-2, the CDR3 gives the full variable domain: DTAVSQTPKYLVTQMGNDKSIKCEQNLGHDTMYWYKQDSKKFLKIMFSYNNKELIINETVPNRFSPKSPDKAHLNLHINSLELGDSAVYFCASSLLAGGGTGELFFGEGSRLTVL.

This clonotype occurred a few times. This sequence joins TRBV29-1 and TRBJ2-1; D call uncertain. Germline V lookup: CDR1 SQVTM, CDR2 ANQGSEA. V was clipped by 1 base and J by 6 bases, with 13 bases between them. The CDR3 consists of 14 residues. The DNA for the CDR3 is TGCAGCGTTGAAGGCAAAGTTGACTCCAATGAGCAGTTCTTC. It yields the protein CSVEGKVDSNEQFF.